These 21 T cell receptor beta chains came from one sample sequenced in a study of regulatory T cells in long-lasting Graves disease. Libraries of TCR beta came from iRepertoire HTBI primers plus Arm-PCR of CDR3 regions. MiXCR, applied by TCRdb to the multiplex PCR reads, yields one record per CDR3 protein. The sample lists around 430,000 distinct CDR3 sequences, around a fifth occurring once. Time point meaning: persistent/refractory GD, antithyroid drugs over 5 years with positive TRAb. PBMCs provided the RNA from which the TCR library was made. This material consisted of peripheral blood mononuclear cells (PBMCs), taken when the disease was refractory, from a patient treated with antithyroid drugs. Receptors originate from a female donor with Graves disease.

This clonotype was detected ten times or more. This rearrangement joins TRBV12-3 or TRBV12-4 to TRBJ1-5; 8 bases fit TRBD1. V lost 6 bases and J lost 7; bases outside the gene matches: 11. The CDR3 consists of 15 residues. This chain's CDR3 is CASSRDTSGGQPQHF. The CDR3 DNA follows: TGTGCCAGCAGCCGTGACACTTCAGGGGGCCAGCCCCAGCATTTT.

This clonotype was counted only a few times. At one end the junction does not follow the germline gene, possibly because of a read error. This chain uses TRBV24-1 with TRBJ2-5; TRBD1 might be the D (6 bases). This CDR3 is built from 15 residues. Germline V gene data show CDR1 as KGHDR and CDR2 as SFDVKD. This CDR3 reads CATSGLHGTLETQYF. The CDR3 DNA follows: TGTGCCACCAGTGGTTTGCACGGGACATTGGAGACCCAGTACTTC.

This clonotype has only a few counts. CDR3 DNA: TGCAGTGCTAGGGCAAACAGGGGCAGCTCCTACGAGCAGTACTTC. Amino acid sequence: CSARANRGSSYEQYF. This sequence joins TRBV20-1 and TRBJ2-7; 7 bases line up with TRBD1. CDR1 and CDR2 (germline): DFQATT, SNEGSKA (reference sequence). The J segment lost 0 bases and the V segment lost 3 bases, leaving 8 bases of the junction unmatched. The CDR3 covers 15 residues.

This clonotype has only a few counts. The chain employs TRBV4-2 and TRBJ2-5; TRBD2 matches at 8 bases. This CDR3 is built from 18 residues. Germline values: CDR1 LGHNA, CDR2 YNFKEQ. J lost 2 bases, V lost 0 bases, and 11 bases had no gene match. The CDR3 here is CASSQENWSGSIQETQYF. The CDR3 coding sequence is TGTGCCAGCAGCCAAGAAAATTGGAGCGGGAGTATTCAAGAGACCCAGTACTTC.

This clonotype was seen many times. The gene calls are TRBV28 and TRBJ1-2; D unclear. The germline V and J ends were trimmed by 0 bases and 8 bases, with 4 bases remaining between them. The CDR3 is 11 amino acids. CDR1 MDHEN and CDR2 SYDVKM come from the germline V gene. DNA of the CDR3: TGTGCCAGCAGTTTATGGGGCGGCTACACCTTC. As protein: CASSLWGGYTF.

V usage is TRBV29-1 and J usage is TRBJ2-7; D remains unclear. V lost 3 bases, J lost 2 bases, and 8 bases lay in between. This CDR3 region has 12 residues. In germline, CDR1 is SQVTM, CDR2 ANQGSEA. CDR3 bases: TGCAGCGTTGAGAAGGGTACCTACGAGCAGTACTTC. Its protein is CSVEKGTYEQYF.

This clonotype was recorded only once. The rearrangement uses TRBV4-1 and TRBJ1-4, with D perhaps matching TRBD1 (6 bases). Trimming stripped 0 bases from V and 0 bases from J, with 8 bases between. Germline V gene data show CDR1 as MGHRA and CDR2 as YSYEKL. The CDR3 is 16 residues long. The CDR3 loop reads CASSQEDSSTNEKLFF. The CDR3 DNA reads TGCGCCAGCAGCCAAGAGGACAGTTCAACTAATGAAAAACTGTTTTTT.

This clonotype occurred a few times. The chain is built from TRBV3-1 and TRBJ1-3, with D possibly matching TRBD1 (6 bases). Trimming removed 4 bases from V and 4 bases from J, with 17 bases in between. CDR1 is LGHDT and CDR2 is YNNKEL in the germline V gene (reference sequence). The CDR3 contains 16 residues. The CDR3 reads CASSPTLSDRGNTIYF. DNA of the CDR3: TGTGCCAGCAGCCCAACTCTCTCGGACAGAGGAAACACCATATATTTT.

This clonotype was seen a handful of times. The V gene is TRBV6-5, the J gene TRBJ1-1, with D hard to call. The V and J ends lost 2 bases and 3 bases respectively, with 13 bases between them. CDR1 is MNHEY, CDR2 SVGAGI, per germline. The CDR3 extends over 15 amino acids. The CDR3 DNA follows: TGTGCCAGCAGTTACAGCGGAGGGATGGACACTGAAGCTTTCTTT. It codes for CASSYSGGMDTEAFF.

The table lists this clonotype with many counts. The chain recombines TRBV28 with TRBJ1-1, with a weak D call TRBD1 (5 bases). V gave up 4 bases and J gave up 5 bases, with 17 bases separating them. In germline, CDR1 is MDHEN, CDR2 SYDVKM. The CDR3 loop spans 15 amino acids. Here the CDR3 DNA reads TGTGCCAGCAGTTCAGTCCGCGGGGGGTGGACTGAAGCTTTCTTT. Its translation is CASSSVRGGWTEAFF.

The CDR3 region is CASSRTQGSGANVLTF. In nucleotides, the CDR3 is TGTGCCAGCAGCCGAACCCAAGGGTCTGGGGCCAACGTCCTGACTTTC. The chain carries TRBV3-1 and TRBJ2-6; D unclear. The germline V gene encodes CDR1 LGHDT and CDR2 YNNKEL (reference sequence). The CDR3 contains 16 residues. With 4 bases removed from V and 1 base from J, the gap between germline ends came to 11 bases.

J is TRBJ2-5 and V is TRBV4-3, with 11 bases that match TRBD2. The CDR3 is 19 amino acids. V was pared by 0 bases and J by 4 bases, with 13 bases of the junction left unmatched. Germline CDR1 and CDR2: LGHNA and YSLEER. CDR3 sequence (DNA): TGCGCCAGCAGCCAAGAAGTGTATTGGAATGGACTAGCGGGAGAGACCCAGTACTTC. Residues: CASSQEVYWNGLAGETQYF.

This rearrangement joins TRBV5-1 to TRBJ2-7; D unclear. The germline gives CDR1 SGHRS, CDR2 YFSETQ. The CDR3 length is 14 residues. V shed 0 bases and J shed 5 bases, with 12 bases lying between them. CDR3 region: CASSLDRASDEQYF. CDR3 in DNA: TGCGCCAGCAGCTTGGATCGGGCAAGCGACGAGCAGTACTTC.

This clonotype has ten or more counts. The genes are TRBV6-2 or TRBV6-3 and TRBJ1-1; D unclear. With 6 bases removed from V and 6 bases from J, the gap between germline ends came to 14 bases. CDR1 and CDR2 from the germline V gene are MNHEY and SVGEGT. The CDR3 sequence is 13 residues long. The CDR3 spells CASSLTSFSEAFF. The CDR3 bases are TGTGCCAGCAGCTTGACATCCTTTTCTGAAGCTTTCTTT.

This clonotype was picked up a small number of times. The CDR3 protein is CASSKRVREGAGELFF. CDR3 in DNA: TGTGCCAGCAGCAAGCGGGTGCGGGAGGGCGCCGGGGAGCTGTTTTTT. The genes are TRBV7-6 and TRBJ2-2; the match to TRBD2 covers 9 bases. The CDR3 covers 16 residues. CDR1 is SGHVS, CDR2 FNYEAQ, per germline. The V segment lost 5 bases and the J segment 6 bases; nucleotides outside the gene matches: 10. Full variable domain (outside the CDR3, taken from reference TRBV7-6 and TRBJ2-2): GAGVSQSPRYKVTKRGQDVALRCDPISGHVSLYWYRQALGQGPEFLTYFNYEAQQDKSGLPNDRFSAERPEGSISTLTIQRTEQRDSAMYRCASSKRVREGAGELFFGEGSRLTVL.

This clonotype was seen more than once but under ten times. The J gene is TRBJ2-2, the V gene TRBV4-3; 9 nucleotides match TRBD2. The germline CDR1 and CDR2 sequences are LGHNA and YSLEER. This CDR3 spans 16 amino acids. The V segment lost 1 base and the J segment 4 bases; nucleotides outside the gene matches: 4. The CDR3 DNA reads TGCGCCAGCAGCCAAGGCCCAGCGGGAGGCACCGGGGAGCTGTTTTTT. Its protein product is CASSQGPAGGTGELFF.

This clonotype was seen many times. The V gene is TRBV18, the J gene TRBJ2-7; the match to TRBD1 covers 8 bases. CDR3 length: 13 amino acids. Per germline, CDR1 KGHSH and CDR2 LQKENI. Unmatched junction bases numbered 1, after V lost 3 bases and J lost 3 bases. The CDR3 is CASSPGQDYEQYF. DNA for the CDR3: TGTGCCAGCTCACCGGGACAGGACTACGAGCAGTACTTC.

In this sample, this clonotype turned up a few times. The junction departs from the called germline gene at one end, perhaps through a read error. The V call is TRBV5-1, the J call TRBJ1-2; D not certain. The germline V gene encodes CDR1 SGHRS and CDR2 YFSETQ. This CDR3 is built from 12 residues. The CDR3 DNA reads as TGCGCCACCAGCGGTGGGGAATATGGCTACACCTTC. It codes for CATSGGEYGYTF.

A word on this clonotype: At one end, the junction sequence differs from germline, possibly due to a read error. The chain employs TRBV5-1 and TRBJ2-2; D call uncertain. The CDR3 is 15 amino acids. Per germline, CDR1 SGHRS and CDR2 YFSETQ. CDR3 sequence reads: CVSSLGVLNTGELFF. CDR3 bases: TGCGTCAGCAGCTTAGGCGTTTTAAACACCGGGGAGCTGTTTTTT.

This clonotype has at least ten counts. This chain uses TRBV6-1 with TRBJ2-4; D remains ambiguous. Deletions cut 5 bases from V and 7 bases from J, with 18 bases between. CDR3 length: 15 residues. Per germline, CDR1 MNHNS and CDR2 SASEGT. The CDR3 is CASSPFSVGGNIQYF. The CDR3 nucleotides are TGTGCCAGCAGTCCGTTCAGCGTAGGCGGTAACATTCAGTACTTC.

The CDR3 sequence is CSADGNEKLFF. In DNA form, the CDR3 reads TGCAGTGCTGACGGGAATGAAAAACTGTTTTTT. V and J are TRBV20-1 and TRBJ1-4; D is undetermined. CDR1 is DFQATT and CDR2 is SNEGSKA in the germline V gene (reference sequence). This CDR3 is 11 amino acids long. Trimming took 5 bases from V and 5 from J, leaving 6 bases between them.